The 9 T cell receptor beta chains reported below all come from one sample, sequenced in a study of brain T cells in children with intractable seizures. TCRdb's copy holds only in-frame clones and misses some; the assay was immunoSEQ multiplex PCR. The sample gives about 340,000 clones, nearly 95% of which show up once; around 6% is in the top ten. Time point given: blood from clinic visit 5 months post-surgery; TSC patient then seizure free. This specimen consisted of peripheral blood, obtained 4 to 5 months after surgery. The receptor source for this set is a boy in the first two years of life with tuberous sclerosis and intractable seizures.

The genes are TRBV3-1 (or the pseudogene TRBV3-2) and TRBJ1-1, with a tentative D call TRBD1 (6 bases). Trimming took 4 bases from V and 1 from J, leaving 16 bases between them. The CDR3 length is 16 residues. CDR1 is LGHDT and CDR2 is YNNKEL in the germline V gene (reference sequence). The CDR3, as DNA: TGTGCCAGCAGCCCCCCATCCGAGACAGGGAACACTGAAGCTTTCTTT. It is translated as CASSPPSETGNTEAFF.

The CDR3 sequence is CASSLLLEEGVFSYEQYF. DNA for the CDR3: TGTGCCAGCAGTTTACTGTTGGAGGAGGGGGTTTTCTCCTACGAGCAGTACTTC. This chain joins TRBV28 and TRBJ2-7, with D perhaps assigned TRBD1 or TRBD2 (6 bases each). This CDR3 spans 18 amino acids. Germline V gene data show CDR1 as MDHEN and CDR2 as SYDVKM. Trimming cost V 2 bases and J 0 bases, with 20 bases left between them.

This chain joins TRBV15 and TRBJ1-4; D ambiguous. Trimming took 0 bases from V and 10 from J, leaving 15 bases between them. Germline CDR1 and CDR2: LNHNV and YYDKDF (reference sequence). The CDR3 runs 15 residues. The DNA of the CDR3 is TGTGCCACCAGCAGAGAAGGAACAGCCGAGGGAAAACTGTTTTTT. This codes for CATSREGTAEGKLFF.

V gene TRBV7-9 combines with J gene TRBJ2-5; D gene ambiguous. Looked up from germline, CDR1 is SEHNR and CDR2 is FQNEAQ (reference sequence). The CDR3 sequence is 15 residues long. V was pared by 4 bases and J by 0 bases, with 12 bases between. The CDR3 protein is CASSSSRRYQETQYF. The CDR3 DNA follows: TGTGCCAGCAGCTCTTCAAGAAGGTACCAAGAGACCCAGTACTTC.

V and J are TRBV11-2 and TRBJ2-7; no clear D. V lost 1 base and J lost 0, with 7 bases in between. This CDR3 comprises 14 residues. Germline CDR1 reads SGHAT; CDR2 reads FQNNGV. The CDR3 loop is CASSLVASSYEQYF. CDR3 nucleotides: TGTGCCAGCAGCTTAGTTGCTAGCTCCTACGAGCAGTACTTC.

This sequence joins TRBV11-2 and TRBJ2-7; D may be TRBD2 (5 bases). Germline CDR1 is SGHAT and CDR2 is FQNNGV. V lost 1 base and J 5 bases, leaving 15 bases between the germline ends. The CDR3 totals 15 residues. The CDR3 nucleotides are TGTGCCAGCAGCTTAGTGGCCTGGGGAGACGACGAGCAGTACTTC. Protein: CASSLVAWGDDEQYF.

The chain recombines TRBV5-6 with TRBJ1-6; 9 bases are shared with TRBD1. This CDR3 is built from 16 residues. The germline V gene has CDR1 SGHDT and CDR2 YYEEEE. V lost 4 bases to trimming and J lost 6 bases; unmatched junction nucleotides: 8. The chain's CDR3 is CASSRRTGVSNSPLHF. The DNA of the CDR3 is TGTGCCAGCAGCCGACGGACAGGGGTCAGTAATTCACCCCTCCACTTT.

This chain connects TRBV6-5 to TRBJ2-6; D is uncertain. Germline CDR1 MNHEY, CDR2 SVGAGI. V was trimmed by 4 bases and J by 0 bases, leaving 7 bases between them. CDR3 length: 15 amino acids. Here the CDR3 DNA reads TGTGCCAGCAGTTTCCGCGTCTCTGGGGCCAACGTCCTGACTTTC. Protein product: CASSFRVSGANVLTF.

This sequence joins TRBV7-9 and TRBJ2-7; D remains unclear. The CDR3 is made up of 13 amino acids. The V gene's germline CDR1 is SEHNR and CDR2 FQNEAQ (reference sequence). The V gene lost 8 bases and the J gene lost 0 bases, with 11 bases spanning the gap. This chain's CDR3 is CASQTIGSYEQYF. The CDR3, as DNA: TGTGCCAGCCAGACAATTGGCTCCTACGAGCAGTACTTC.